This TCR beta chain stems from a study of cytomegalovirus exposure and HLA in healthy donors. Germline assignment: CDR1 SGDLS and CDR2 YYNGEE. V shed 1 base, J shed 2 bases, and the junction held 1 base outside the gene matches. The CDR3 covers 15 residues. Worth noting for this clone: The antigen is not known.

A multiplex PCR was run with 60 Vbeta primers and 13 Jbeta primers. TCRdb keeps only in-frame clones here, not all; method: immunoSEQ multiplex PCR. This table has about 170,000 clones, just under 80% appearing once. Findings and limits, study-wide: An observed cluster of highly shared sequence variants was recorded as a likely sequencing artifact. Exclusion as indistinguishable affected some V segments, including TRBV6-2 and TRBV6-3. Presence/absence analyses assumed roughly uniform sequencing depth across donors.

The source material was PBMCs. The sequence was collected from a woman aged 50 to 60 in good health and CMV-seropositive. The chain combines TRBV9 with TRBJ2-3; 10 bases fit TRBD2. CDR3 bases: TGTGCCAGCAGCGTAAGCGGGGGGGCCACAGATACGCAGTATTTT. It codes for CASSVSGGATDTQYF.